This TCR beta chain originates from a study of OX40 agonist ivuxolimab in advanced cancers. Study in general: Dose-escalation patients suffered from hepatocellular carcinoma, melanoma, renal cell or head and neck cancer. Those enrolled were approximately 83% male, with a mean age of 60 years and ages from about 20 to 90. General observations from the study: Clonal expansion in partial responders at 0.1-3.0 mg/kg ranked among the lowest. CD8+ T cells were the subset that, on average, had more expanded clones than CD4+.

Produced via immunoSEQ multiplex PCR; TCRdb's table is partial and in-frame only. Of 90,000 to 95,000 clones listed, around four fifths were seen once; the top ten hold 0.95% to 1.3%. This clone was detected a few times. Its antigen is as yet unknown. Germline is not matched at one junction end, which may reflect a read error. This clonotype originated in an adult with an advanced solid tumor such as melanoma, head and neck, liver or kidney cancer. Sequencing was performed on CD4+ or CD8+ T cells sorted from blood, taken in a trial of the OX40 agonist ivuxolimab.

The CDR3: CASSLPGEGASIF. In DNA form, the CDR3 reads TGCGCCAGCAGCTTGCCCGGGGAAGGGGCGTCGATCTTC. The chain joins TRBV5-1 to TRBJ2-1, with D perhaps given as TRBD1 or TRBD2 (5 bases each). This CDR3 has 13 residues. Germline loops: CDR1 SGHRS, CDR2 YFSETQ.